This T cell receptor (beta chain) was identified in a study of CD8 T cells in ankylosing spondylitis. General observations from the study: Reported data indicate significant enrichment of disease-linked clones within matched ankylosing spondylitis synovial fluid. Roughly 8 highly homologous variants made up a TCR beta motif, and this motif appeared characteristic of ankylosing spondylitis blood.

TCRdb redid the calling of the 5' RACE reads with MiXCR, one entry per CDR3 protein. Found here are 350,000 or so distinct CDR3 sequences, roughly 15% of them singletons; the top ten hold approximately 0.99%. CDR3 length: 17 residues. Germline CDR1 and CDR2: KGHDR and SFDVKD. Trimming cost V 1 base and J 7 bases, with 19 bases left between them. As for this clonotype: Its antigen is still unknown.

V gene TRBV24-1 combines with J gene TRBJ2-1; D ambiguous. Sample: blood, either unsorted or a sorted T cell fraction (not recorded which). This clonotype was obtained from a male donor with ankylosing spondylitis or in good health (not recorded which). CDR3 protein: CATSDFPAYRLGNEQFF. The CDR3, as DNA: TGTGCCACCAGTGATTTCCCCGCCTACCGACTGGGGAATGAGCAGTTCTTC.